Shown below are 22 T cell receptor beta chains from a single sample sequenced in a study of T cell responses to AZD1222 COVID-19 vaccine. Method: immunoSEQ multiplex PCR; TCRdb's copy keeps in-frame clones and lacks some. Altogether some 97,000 clones are present, 85% to 90% being singletons, with the ten largest covering approximately 3%. The specimen was peripheral blood, collected on day 0 of AZD1222 vaccination. Receptors were obtained from an adult in good health.

The chain uses TRBV24-1 and TRBJ2-1; D possibly corresponds to TRBD1 (6 bases). Germline values: CDR1 KGHDR, CDR2 SFDVKD. Trimming took 5 bases from V and 2 from J, leaving 18 bases between them. CDR3 length: 17 residues. The CDR3 DNA sequence: TGTGCCACCAGTGCCCCCTCTCAGGGGCGCACCTACAATGAGCAGTTCTTC. This codes for CATSAPSQGRTYNEQFF.

The CDR3 sequence: CASSLGLAGGHNEQFF. The CDR3, as DNA: TGCGCCAGCAGCTTGGGACTAGCGGGGGGTCACAATGAGCAGTTCTTC. The genes are TRBV5-1 and TRBJ2-1, with 13 bases fitting TRBD2. V trimming: 0 bases; J trimming: 5 bases; junction bases outside the gene matches: 2. CDR1 and CDR2 from the germline V gene are SGHRS and YFSETQ. The CDR3 consists of 16 residues.

V is TRBV14 and J is TRBJ1-3; D is unresolved. The CDR3 loop spans 13 amino acids. CDR1 and CDR2 (germline): SGHDN, FVKESK. V was clipped by 1 base and J by 4 bases, with 5 bases between them. DNA for the CDR3: TGTGCCAGCAGCCAAGGGTCCGGAAACACCATATATTTT. Protein sequence: CASSQGSGNTIYF.

J is TRBJ2-1 and V is TRBV6-6; D possibly corresponds to TRBD2 (7 bases). Deletions cut 0 bases from V and 3 bases from J, with 12 bases between. CDR1 and CDR2 (germline): MNHNY, SVGAGI (reference sequence). The CDR3 extends over 16 amino acids. The CDR3 sequence is CASSYSRGGGYNEQFF. Here the CDR3 DNA reads TGTGCCAGCAGTTACTCTAGGGGGGGCGGCTACAATGAGCAGTTCTTC.

The rearrangement links TRBV12-2 to TRBJ1-4. TRBV12-2 is designated a pseudogene. This CDR3 spans 15 amino acids. This CDR3 reads CASRMGEGGDEKLFF. Written as DNA, the CDR3 is TGTGCAAGTCGCATGGGTGAGGGTGGGGATGAAAAACTGTTTTTT.

The chain is built from TRBV20-1 and TRBJ2-3; D not certain. The CDR3 runs 11 residues. Germline values: CDR1 DFQATT, CDR2 SNEGSKA (reference sequence). The ends were cut back, 7 bases at V and 4 bases at J, with 9 bases in the middle. CDR3 in amino acids: CSVSIPDTQYF. The CDR3 DNA follows: TGCAGTGTTTCAATCCCAGATACGCAGTATTTT.

The chain has TRBV19 and TRBJ2-1, with 10 bases matching TRBD2. This CDR3 has 13 amino acids. Losses at the gene ends were 10 bases for V and 10 bases for J; bases not matched to a gene: 10. Germline-derived CDR1 and CDR2 are LNHDA and SQIVND (reference sequence). CDR3 amino acids: CATSSGGGGEQFF. The CDR3 nucleotides are TGTGCCACCTCTAGCGGGGGCGGCGGCGAGCAGTTCTTC.

The J gene is TRBJ1-5, the V gene TRBV6-2 or TRBV6-3; D gene ambiguous. V lost 3 bases and J lost 0, with 3 bases in between. CDR3 length equals 13 residues. Germline-derived CDR1 and CDR2 are MNHEY and SVGEGT. DNA for the CDR3: TGTGCCAGCAGTTATGTTAGCAATCAGCCCCAGCATTTT. Protein product: CASSYVSNQPQHF.

This rearrangement joins TRBV7-2 to TRBJ2-1, with 12 bases aligning to TRBD2. The CDR3 totals 16 residues. Per the germline V gene, CDR1 is SGHTA and CDR2 is FQGNSA. J gave up 4 bases and V 5 bases, and 6 bases lay outside the gene matches. The CDR3 region has the DNA TGTGCCAGCAGCGCCGCTAGCGGGGGGGCGTACAATGAGCAGTTCTTC. As protein: CASSAASGGAYNEQFF. The entire variable domain, with the rest obtained from reference TRBV7-2 and TRBJ2-1, is as follows: GAGVSQSPSNKVTEKGKDVELRCDPISGHTALYWYRQSLGQGLEFLIYFQGNSAPDKSGLPSDRFSAERTGGSVSTLTIQRTQQEDSAVYLCASSAASGGAYNEQFFGPGTRLTVL.

This chain connects TRBV7-9 to TRBJ1-4; TRBD1 matches 8 bases. The CDR3 is 16 residues long. Germline CDR1 SEHNR, CDR2 FQNEAQ (reference sequence). V lost 5 bases, J lost 8 bases, and 13 bases stayed unmatched. The CDR3 DNA sequence: TGTGCCAGCAGCCCCTCTGGACAGGGACGTGGAGAAAAACTGTTTTTT. Translation: CASSPSGQGRGEKLFF.

The CDR3 here is CASRSGPTQEAFF. CDR3 nucleotides: TGTGCCAGCAGATCCGGACCAACTCAGGAAGCTTTCTTT. This chain uses TRBV28 with TRBJ1-1; no reliable D call. Germline CDR1 reads MDHEN; CDR2 reads SYDVKM. The V gene lost 6 bases and the J gene lost 8 bases, with 16 bases spanning the gap. This CDR3 comprises 13 residues.

This CDR3 reads CASRETGQHTEAFF. The DNA of the CDR3 is TGCGCCAGCAGGGAGACTGGACAGCACACTGAAGCTTTCTTT. This chain uses TRBV5-1 with TRBJ1-1, with TRBD1 as a possible D gene (6 bases). The CDR3 length is 14 residues. Germline V gives CDR1 SGHRS, CDR2 YFSETQ. Trimming removed 5 bases at V and 3 bases at J, with 14 bases between.

V and J are TRBV12-3 or TRBV12-4 and TRBJ1-4; D is unresolved. The CDR3 has 13 residues. The V end was cut by 1 base, the J end by 8 bases, with 8 bases between. CDR3 in DNA: TGTGCCAGCAGTTTAGGCTCGTGGGAAAAACTGTTTTTT. Translating gives CASSLGSWEKLFF.

The chain couples TRBV5-8 to TRBJ1-1; 7 nucleotides match TRBD1. The CDR3 extends over 15 amino acids. Germline values: CDR1 SGHTS, CDR2 YDEGEE. V was clipped by 2 bases and J by 11 bases; unmatched bases: 15. The DNA of the CDR3 is TGTGCCAGCAGCTTACGGACAGGCCGTTTGGTTTTGGCTTTCTTT. Amino acids: CASSLRTGRLVLAFF. Full variable domain (remainder filled in from reference TRBV5-8 and TRBJ1-1): EAGVTQSPTHLIKTRGQQATLRCSPISGHTSVYWYQQALGLGLQFLLWYDEGEERNRGNFPPRFSGRQFPNYSSELNVNALELEDSALYLCASSLRTGRLVLAFFGQGTRLTVV.

This clone came up once. V is TRBV13 and J is TRBJ2-7; D is possibly TRBD2 (5 bases). This CDR3 comprises 13 residues. Germline V lookup: CDR1 PRHDT, CDR2 FYEKMQ (reference sequence). Trimming cost V 5 bases and J 1 base, with 9 bases left between them. The CDR3: CASSPRTSYEQYF. The CDR3 DNA is TGTGCCAGCAGCCCGCGGACTTCCTACGAGCAGTACTTC.

This clone has only a few counts. The chain has TRBV10-2 and TRBJ2-7; possible D gene TRBD1, 6 bases. The CDR3 is 16 residues long. Germline V gene sequence: CDR1 WSHSY, CDR2 SAAADI. V was clipped by 1 base and J by 4 bases, with 17 bases between them. This chain's CDR3 is CASSELVPGAVYEQYF. Here the CDR3 DNA reads TGCGCCAGCAGTGAGTTAGTACCAGGGGCGGTGTACGAGCAGTACTTC.

This clone appeared a single time. The J gene is TRBJ2-2, the V gene TRBV4-2; D is uncertain. CDR1 LGHNA and CDR2 YNFKEQ come from the germline V gene. Between the trimmed V and J ends, which lost 0 bases and 0 bases, there was a span of 11 bases. CDR3 length: 17 residues. CDR3 region: CASSQESPRANTGELFF. The DNA of the CDR3 is TGTGCCAGCAGCCAAGAGTCCCCTCGAGCGAACACCGGGGAGCTGTTTTTT.

The CDR3 reads CASSGTAYGYTF. CDR3 nucleotides: TGTGCCAGTAGTGGGACAGCCTATGGCTACACCTTC. The chain recombines TRBV19 with TRBJ1-2, with 7 bases lining up with TRBD1. With V trimmed by 5 bases and J by 4 bases, 1 base remained unmatched. Per the germline V gene, CDR1 is LNHDA and CDR2 is SQIVND (reference sequence). The CDR3 has 12 residues.

The count of this clone is one. The chain is built from TRBV5-5 and TRBJ1-2; D gene unclear. Germline assignment: CDR1 SGHKS and CDR2 YYEKEE (reference sequence). With 4 bases removed from V and 1 base from J, the gap between germline ends came to 8 bases. The CDR3 covers 13 residues. The CDR3 loop is CASSADLNYGYTF. CDR3 coding DNA: TGTGCCAGCAGCGCGGACCTTAACTATGGCTACACCTTC.

J is TRBJ1-6 and V is TRBV9; D ambiguous. V was shortened by 4 bases and J by 8 bases, with 19 bases between the two germline ends. This CDR3 is built from 16 residues. Germline V gene data show CDR1 as SGDLS and CDR2 as YYNGEE. The CDR3 nucleotides are TGTGCCAGCAGCAATTCGGGCAGCGGATACTATTCACCCCTCCACTTT. It encodes CASSNSGSGYYSPLHF. Variable domain in full (rest from reference TRBV9 and TRBJ1-6): DSGVTQTPKHLITATGQRVTLRCSPRSGDLSVYWYQQSLDQGLQFLIQYYNGEERAKGNILERFSAQQFPDLHSELNLSSLELGDSALYFCASSNSGSGYYSPLHFGNGTRLTVT.

The chain employs TRBV5-1 and TRBJ2-1, with TRBD2 matching over 9 bases. The length of the CDR3 is 17 residues. V trimming: 4 bases; J trimming: 6 bases; junction bases outside the gene matches: 14. Germline loops: CDR1 SGHRS, CDR2 YFSETQ. CDR3 residues: CASSLTLAGEGGNEQFF. The CDR3 nucleotides are TGCGCCAGCAGCCTTACCTTAGCGGGGGAAGGGGGCAATGAGCAGTTCTTC.

V usage is TRBV19 and J usage is TRBJ2-2; D assignment may be TRBD1 or TRBD2 (5 bases each). V was cut by 4 bases and J by 1 base, with 13 bases left in between. The germline V gene encodes CDR1 LNHDA and CDR2 SQIVND (reference sequence). The CDR3 spans 16 residues. In DNA, the CDR3 is TGTGCCAGTAGTACTCCCGGGACGGGGAACACCGGGGAGCTGTTTTTT. It codes for CASSTPGTGNTGELFF. Based on the CDR3 plus reference TRBV19 and TRBJ2-2, the full variable domain is DGGITQSPKYLFRKEGQNVTLSCEQNLNHDAMYWYRQDPGQGLRLIYYSQIVNDFQKGDIAEGYSVSREKKESFPLTVTSAQKNPTAFYLCASSTPGTGNTGELFFGEGSRLTVL.